A selection of T cell receptor beta chains follows, all from one sample in a study of multiple sclerosis patients with progressive multifocal leukoencephalopathy. Sequenced by immunoSEQ multiplex PCR; TCRdb stores in-frame clones only, minus some. Found here are around 25,000 clones, about 91% of them singletons; the top ten hold around 2.4%. The sample in question was PBMCs, obtained from a patient treated with natalizumab. Source of these receptors: a young man with multiple sclerosis. Both conserved end residues are part of each CDR3. D genes are given only for firm matches. Clone size is given for some rows only: seen once, a few or many times, or a class if the clone is expanded.

D: TRBD2
J: TRBJ2-2
size: once
V: TRBV7-3
DNA: TGTGCCAGCAGCTTAGGGACTAGCCGAGCCGGGGAGCTGTTTTTT
CDR3: CASSLGTSRAGELFF

D: .
J: TRBJ2-5
size: .
V: TRBV5-6
DNA: TGTGCCAGCAGCTGGGGTTACCAAGAGACCCAGTACTTC
CDR3: CASSWGYQETQYF

D: .
J: TRBJ1-5
size: .
V: TRBV2
DNA: TGTGCCAGCAGTGACGGATTGGGGGCCAGCAATCAGCCCCAGCATTTT
CDR3: CASSDGLGASNQPQHF

D: .
J: TRBJ2-3
size: .
V: TRBV6-4
DNA: TGTGCCAGCAGTGACTCTCGGGAAGGGGTCCCAGATACGCAGTATTTT
CDR3: CASSDSREGVPDTQYF

D: .
J: TRBJ1-4
size: few
V: TRBV7-9
DNA: TGTGCCAGCAGCTTAGGACATCAAGAGATGTTTTTT
CDR3: CASSLGHQEMFF

D: TRBD2
J: TRBJ2-1
size: .
V: TRBV23-1
DNA: TGCGCCAGCAGTCAGTCCGTCGTGGGTGGGGCGGGAGGCCTTAATGAGCAGTTCTTC
CDR3: CASSQSVVGGAGGLNEQFF

D: .
J: TRBJ1-1
size: .
V: TRBV19
DNA: TGTGCCAGTATTTCAGGGAGGGGGAACACTGAAGCTTTCTTT
CDR3: CASISGRGNTEAFF

D: .
J: TRBJ1-5
size: .
V: TRBV7-2
DNA: TGTGCCAGCAGCTCCCGGCCGTTCGGCAATCAGCCCCAGCATTTT
CDR3: CASSSRPFGNQPQHF

D: .
J: TRBJ2-2
size: .
V: TRBV5-4
DNA: TGCGCCAGCAGCCAAGTACTTTCGTCGAACACCGGGGAGCTGTTTTTT
CDR3: CASSQVLSSNTGELFF

D: .
J: TRBJ1-6
size: .
V: TRBV7-2
DNA: TGTGCCAGCAGCCTAGGACCAACCAAGGCCCTCCACTTT
CDR3: CASSLGPTKALHF

D: .
J: TRBJ2-5
size: .
V: TRBV18
DNA: TGTGCCAGCTCACCAACCATGGTGGAGACCCAGTACTTC
CDR3: CASSPTMVETQYF

D: TRBD1
J: TRBJ2-1
size: .
V: TRBV30
DNA: TGTGCCTGGAGTAGGGGTTGGGGACAGGGGACTAATGAGCAGTTCTTC
CDR3: CAWSRGWGQGTNEQFF

D: .
J: TRBJ2-3
size: .
V: TRBV7-2
DNA: TGTGCCAGCAGCGGGAGTGGGGGAGATACGCAGTATTTT
CDR3: CASSGSGGDTQYF

D: .
J: TRBJ2-3
size: .
V: TRBV7-2
DNA: TGTGCCAGCAGCACAGGCCCCTACACAGATACGCAGTATTTT
CDR3: CASSTGPYTDTQYF

D: .
J: TRBJ1-2
size: .
V: TRBV4-1
DNA: TGCGCCAGCACCCCAAGGGGCGGCTATGGCTACACCTTC
CDR3: CASTPRGGYGYTF

D: TRBD2
J: TRBJ2-5
size: .
V: TRBV9
DNA: TGTGCCAGCAGCGTAGGTCTAGCGGGAGGGGAGACCCAGTACTTC
CDR3: CASSVGLAGGETQYF

D: .
J: TRBJ2-3
size: .
V: TRBV27
DNA: TGTGCCAGCAGGGTAATAAATACGCAGTATTTT
CDR3: CASRVINTQYF

D: .
J: TRBJ1-1
size: .
V: TRBV7-3
DNA: TGTGCCAGCAGCTTTACCCCCCGGACTGAAGCTTTCTTT
CDR3: CASSFTPRTEAFF

D: TRBD2
J: TRBJ2-1
size: .
V: TRBV19
DNA: TGTGCCAGTAGTCAGCGGGAGGCTTACAATGAGCAGTTCTTC
CDR3: CASSQREAYNEQFF

D: .
J: TRBJ2-7
size: .
V: TRBV7-9
DNA: TGTGCCAGCAGCAACCTAGGGAGACAAGTGGCGTACGAGCAGTACTTC
CDR3: CASSNLGRQVAYEQYF

D: .
J: TRBJ2-3
size: .
V: TRBV5-1
DNA: TGCGCCAGCAGCTTAGTAGGGACAGATACGCAGTATTTT
CDR3: CASSLVGTDTQYF

D: .
J: TRBJ2-1
size: .
V: TRBV7-3
DNA: TGTGCCAGCAGCCGGGACCATGACAATGAGCAGTTCTTC
CDR3: CASSRDHDNEQFF

D: TRBD1
J: TRBJ2-7
size: .
V: TRBV5-6
DNA: TGTGCCAGCAGCCCTCCGTCGGGACAGGCGATCTACGAGCAGTACTTC
CDR3: CASSPPSGQAIYEQYF

D: TRBD2
J: TRBJ2-1
size: .
V: TRBV4-1
DNA: TGCGCCAGCAGCCCGACCTCCCGACTAGCGGTGATTAACAATGAGCAGTTCTTC
CDR3: CASSPTSRLAVINNEQFF

D: .
J: TRBJ2-2
size: .
V: TRBV4-2
DNA: TGTGCCAGCAGCCACGACGACAGGGGAGGGGGCGGGGAGCTGTTTTTT
CDR3: CASSHDDRGGGGELFF

D: TRBD1
J: TRBJ1-2
size: .
V: TRBV5-6
DNA: TGTGCCAGCAGCAGAGGGACAGGGGGTAACGGCTACACCTTC
CDR3: CASSRGTGGNGYTF

D: .
J: TRBJ1-1
size: .
V: TRBV10-3
DNA: TGTGCCATCAGTGGTAGCGGATGGAACACTGAAGCTTTCTTT
CDR3: CAISGSGWNTEAFF

D: .
J: TRBJ2-1
size: .
V: TRBV6-5
DNA: TGTGCCAGCAGTTACGAGGGGGGCCCCTACAATGAGCAGTTCTTC
CDR3: CASSYEGGPYNEQFF

D: .
J: TRBJ1-1
size: .
V: TRBV6-5
DNA: TGTGCCAGCAGTTCAACCCCGACAGGGAACACTGAAGCTTTCTTT
CDR3: CASSSTPTGNTEAFF

D: .
J: TRBJ2-1
size: .
V: TRBV2
DNA: TGTGCCAGCAGTCAGGTGCTAGCGGGACAGGACTACGGGTTGGGTGAGCAGTTCTTC
CDR3: CASSQVLAGQDYGLGEQFF

D: TRBD1
J: TRBJ1-4
size: .
V: TRBV7-6
DNA: TGTGCCAGCAGCAGGGACAGGGGGGAAAAACTGTTTTTT
CDR3: CASSRDRGEKLFF

D: TRBD1
J: TRBJ2-2
size: .
V: TRBV27
DNA: TGTGCCAGCAGTTTAAGGGCAGGGGGCCTTCTTATGAACACCGGGGAGCTGTTTTTT
CDR3: CASSLRAGGLLMNTGELFF

D: .
J: TRBJ2-2
size: .
V: TRBV29-1
DNA: TGCAGCGTTGGGGTCGGCGGGGAGCTGTTTTTT
CDR3: CSVGVGGELFF

D: TRBD2
J: TRBJ2-1
size: .
V: TRBV29-1
DNA: TGCAGCGTTGTGGCTAGCGGGAGGGCCCCCCAGGAGCAGTTCTTC
CDR3: CSVVASGRAPQEQFF

D: TRBD2
J: TRBJ2-7
size: .
V: TRBV2
DNA: TGTGCCAGCAATAGCGGGTCCGCCTACGAGCAGTACTTC
CDR3: CASNSGSAYEQYF

D: .
J: TRBJ2-5
size: .
V: TRBV2
DNA: TGTGCCGGTTATAAAACAGGGAAAGAGACCCAGTACTTC
CDR3: CAGYKTGKETQYF

D: TRBD1
J: TRBJ1-2
size: few
V: TRBV30
DNA: TGTGCCTGGAGCGAACCATCAGGGGGCTATGGCTACACCTTC
CDR3: CAWSEPSGGYGYTF

D: .
J: TRBJ1-3
size: .
V: TRBV11-3
DNA: TGTGCCAGCAGCCTGCAGGGTACTGGAAACACCATATATTTT
CDR3: CASSLQGTGNTIYF

D: TRBD2
J: TRBJ2-3
size: .
V: TRBV27
DNA: TGTGCCAGCAGTCTCCGGACTAGCCTAGATACGCAGTATTTT
CDR3: CASSLRTSLDTQYF